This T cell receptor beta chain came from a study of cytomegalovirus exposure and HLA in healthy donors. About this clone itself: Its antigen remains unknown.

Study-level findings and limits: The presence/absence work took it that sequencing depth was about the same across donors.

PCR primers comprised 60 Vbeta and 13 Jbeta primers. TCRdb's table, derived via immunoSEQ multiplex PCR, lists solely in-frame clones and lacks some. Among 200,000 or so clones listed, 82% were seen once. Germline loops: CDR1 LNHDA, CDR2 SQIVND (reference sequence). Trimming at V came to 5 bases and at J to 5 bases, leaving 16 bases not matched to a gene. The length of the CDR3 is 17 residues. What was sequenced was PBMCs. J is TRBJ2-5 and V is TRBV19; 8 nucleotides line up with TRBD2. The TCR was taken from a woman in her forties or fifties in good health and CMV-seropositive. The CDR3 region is CASSDGTLLAERETQYF. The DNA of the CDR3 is TGTGCCAGTAGTGACGGGACACTACTAGCGGAGAGGGAGACCCAGTACTTC.